Listed here are 23 T cell receptor beta chains from one sample, sequenced in a study of blood T cell repertoires in COVID-19 (dated by TCRdb to between 2020 and 2021). Libraries were prepared through the immunoSEQ multiplex PCR assay. TCRdb limited this immuneACCESS table to in-frame rearrangements with V and J called. A share of clones is missing; checked studies link under half to unresolved V genes, and the rest is unexplained. For this sample the table gives about 140,000 clones, of which 70% to 85% were detected only once. Roughly 3.4% of the sample comes from the top ten. Sequenced input: peripheral blood. These receptors all come from a man aged 60-69 years with acute or convalescent COVID-19.

The V gene is TRBV19, the J gene TRBJ1-4; 7 bases fit TRBD1. The J segment lost 2 bases and the V segment lost 6 bases, leaving 6 bases of the junction unmatched. Germline values: CDR1 LNHDA, CDR2 SQIVND (reference sequence). CDR3 size: 15 residues. The CDR3 DNA is TGTGCCAGTAGCGACAGGGATGTGACTAATGAAAAACTGTTTTTT. This sequence encodes CASSDRDVTNEKLFF.

This clone has more than one count but fewer than ten. V gene TRBV12-3 or TRBV12-4 combines with J gene TRBJ2-5, with unresolved D. The CDR3 sequence is 12 residues long. V lost 7 bases to trimming and J lost 7 bases, with 13 bases between them. The CDR3 nucleotides read TGTGCCAGCACCCTCGGCGGTGGGACCCAGTACTTC. It encodes CASTLGGGTQYF.

V gene TRBV5-4 combines with J gene TRBJ2-2; TRBD2 matches at 9 bases. The CDR3 has 16 amino acids. V shed 5 bases and J 7 bases; nucleotides not matched to a gene: 12. Per germline, CDR1 SGHNT and CDR2 YYREEE (reference sequence). CDR3 coding DNA: TGTGCCAGCAGGCCATACTCTGCGGGGGGGCACGGGGAGCTGTTTTTT. It is translated as CASRPYSAGGHGELFF.

CDR3 bases: TGTGCCAGCAGTTTACGGGCAGGGAATAATTCACCCCTCCACTTT. Its translation is CASSLRAGNNSPLHF. This chain links TRBV28 with TRBJ1-6; weak D call: TRBD1 (5 bases). The CDR3 extends over 15 amino acids. Germline V CDR1 and CDR2: MDHEN, SYDVKM. V was trimmed by 2 bases and J by 5 bases, leaving 10 bases between them.

The chain links TRBV9 to TRBJ1-5, with D tentatively TRBD1 (6 bases). Germline V gene data show CDR1 as SGDLS and CDR2 as YYNGEE. Trimming took 4 bases from V and 5 from J, leaving 16 bases between them. There are 15 residues in the CDR3. The CDR3 loop is CASSPRAGVDQPQHF. The CDR3 nucleotides are TGTGCCAGCAGCCCCAGGGCAGGGGTAGATCAGCCCCAGCATTTT.

The chain couples TRBV6-5 to TRBJ1-6, with 8 bases that match TRBD1. CDR1 is MNHEY and CDR2 is SVGAGI in the germline V gene. This CDR3 contains 15 residues. Trimming at V came to 5 bases and at J to 7 bases, leaving 7 bases not matched to a gene. The CDR3 DNA is TGTGCCAGCAGTCGGACAGGGTCCCCAAATTCACCCCTCCACTTT. This sequence encodes CASSRTGSPNSPLHF.

This chain uses TRBV19 with TRBJ2-1, with 8 bases fitting TRBD2. This CDR3 comprises 14 residues. Germline values: CDR1 LNHDA, CDR2 SQIVND (reference sequence). The V and J ends lost 4 bases and 6 bases, in that order; junction bases with no gene match: 5. The CDR3 DNA reads TGTGCCAGTAGTACCGGAGCGGGAGTCAATGAGCAGTTCTTC. The encoded protein is CASSTGAGVNEQFF. Drawing the rest from reference TRBV19 and TRBJ2-1, the complete variable domain is DGGITQSPKYLFRKEGQNVTLSCEQNLNHDAMYWYRQDPGQGLRLIYYSQIVNDFQKGDIAEGYSVSREKKESFPLTVTSAQKNPTAFYLCASSTGAGVNEQFFGPGTRLTVL.

V and J are TRBV24-1 and TRBJ1-1; 7 bases agree with TRBD1. The V and J ends lost 7 bases and 9 bases, in that order; junction bases with no gene match: 13. Germline values: CDR1 KGHDR, CDR2 SFDVKD. The CDR3 runs 14 residues. CDR3 in amino acids: CATRSTGVAGKAFF. The CDR3 nucleotides read TGTGCCACCAGATCAACAGGGGTTGCGGGGAAAGCTTTCTTT.

With respect to this clone: A read error is likely, as this CDR3 ends without the conserved phenylalanine or tryptophan. The limits of the CDR3 on the DNA are not certain, so only TCRdb's listed CDR3 is given. The chain employs TRBV7-3 and TRBJ2-7; TRBD2 is the table's D call and was not checked against the DNA. From its first to its last residue, the CDR3 has 8 amino acids. CDR1 and CDR2 (germline): SGHTA, FQGTGA. CDR3 region: CASSLSSL.

The rearrangement joins TRBV6-5 to TRBJ1-5; 7 bases agree with TRBD1. V lost 6 bases to trimming and J lost 5 bases; unmatched junction nucleotides: 4. CDR3 length: 13 amino acids. The germline V gene encodes CDR1 MNHEY and CDR2 SVGAGI. Here the CDR3 DNA reads TGTGCCAGCAGAGCTGACAGGGATCAGCCCCAGCATTTT. Residues: CASRADRDQPQHF.

The chain employs TRBV30 and TRBJ1-1, with TRBD1 as a possible D gene (5 bases). This CDR3 spans 14 amino acids. The germline V gene has CDR1 GTSNPN and CDR2 SVGIG (reference sequence). V gave up 3 bases and J gave up 7 bases, with 18 bases separating them. The CDR3 DNA reads as TGTGCCTGGAGGATGGTTGGGTTGGGGGGTGAAGCTTTCTTT. It yields the protein CAWRMVGLGGEAFF.

This rearrangement joins TRBV14 to TRBJ1-1, with D possibly matching TRBD1 (5 bases). From germline, CDR1 is SGHDN and CDR2 FVKESK. The CDR3 is 15 amino acids. The V and J ends lost 2 bases and 3 bases respectively, with 13 bases between them. The chain's CDR3 is CASSQKTQGYTEAFF. In DNA form, the CDR3 reads TGTGCCAGCAGCCAAAAAACCCAGGGCTACACTGAAGCTTTCTTT.

This rearrangement joins TRBV28 to TRBJ2-1; the D is unclear. CDR1 MDHEN and CDR2 SYDVKM come from the germline V gene. Trimming stripped 7 bases from V and 0 bases from J, with 10 bases between. The CDR3 totals 14 residues. The CDR3 nucleotides read TGTGCCAGCAATGTGGGCAGCTCCTACAATGAGCAGTTCTTC. Its protein is CASNVGSSYNEQFF.

For this clone: The same CDR3 arises from other DNA sequences in this sample as well. CDR3: CASSLRGGETQYF. Written as DNA, the CDR3 is TGTGCCAGCAGCTTACGGGGGGGAGAGACCCAGTACTTC. The chain joins TRBV7-2 to TRBJ2-5; 8 bases line up with TRBD2. Germline V gene sequence: CDR1 SGHTA, CDR2 FQGNSA. This CDR3 is 13 amino acids long. J lost 4 bases, V lost 2 bases, and 0 bases had no gene match.

Written as DNA, the CDR3 is TGTGCCAGCAGCCCTAGCGGGAGGACCCAGTATTTT. Amino acids: CASSPSGRTQYF. This chain uses TRBV7-8 with TRBJ2-3; the match to TRBD2 covers 11 bases. The trim removed 5 bases at V and 12 bases at J, leaving 4 bases unmatched. This CDR3 has 12 residues. Germline loops: CDR1 SGHVS, CDR2 FQNEAQ.

The chain employs TRBV5-1 and TRBJ2-6; a possible D gene is TRBD1 (6 bases). The CDR3 spans 16 residues. With 4 bases removed from V and 3 bases from J, the gap between germline ends came to 14 bases. Germline values: CDR1 SGHRS, CDR2 YFSETQ. Here the CDR3 reads CASSPKNRVGANVLTF. CDR3 bases: TGCGCCAGCAGCCCAAAAAACAGGGTTGGGGCCAACGTCCTGACTTTC.

This sequence joins TRBV7-2 and TRBJ1-1, with D uncertain. CDR3 length equals 13 residues. Trimming shortened V by 1 base and J by 1 base, and 4 bases separated the two germline ends. Germline CDR1 reads SGHTA; CDR2 reads FQGNSA. In DNA form, the CDR3 reads TGTGCCAGCAGCTTAGGAGCGAACACTGAAGCTTTCTTT. Translated, it gives CASSLGANTEAFF.

The chain combines TRBV5-1 with TRBJ1-1; tentative D call: TRBD1 (5 bases). The CDR3 has 13 residues. V was shortened by 4 bases and J by 10 bases, with 17 bases between the two germline ends. Per germline, CDR1 SGHRS and CDR2 YFSETQ. The DNA for the CDR3 is TGCGCCAGCAGCCCTGACAGTCCCTCCGGAGCTTTCTTT. It translates to CASSPDSPSGAFF.

The chain recombines TRBV7-9 with TRBJ1-3, with 8 bases fitting TRBD1. With 6 bases clipped from V and 2 bases from J, the junction kept 9 bases outside the gene matches. Germline V gene sequence: CDR1 SEHNR, CDR2 FQNEAQ (reference sequence). There are 16 residues in the CDR3. CDR3 DNA: TGTGCCAGCAGGGCGTCGGACAGGGCTCCTGGAAACACCATATATTTT. Amino acid sequence: CASRASDRAPGNTIYF.

The chain combines TRBV5-6 with TRBJ2-5; 7 positions agree with TRBD1. The CDR3 has 13 residues. CDR1 is SGHDT, CDR2 YYEEEE, per germline. With 6 bases clipped from V and 5 bases from J, the junction kept 7 bases outside the gene matches. As DNA, the CDR3 is TGTGCCAGCATCAACAGGGGATCGGAGACCCAGTACTTC. Its protein is CASINRGSETQYF.

The chain joins TRBV3-1 (or the pseudogene TRBV3-2) to TRBJ2-1; TRBD2 aligns across 8 bases. The length of the CDR3 is 15 residues. Trimming cost V 0 bases and J 9 bases; bases outside gene matches: 7. Germline-derived CDR1 and CDR2 are LGHDT and YNNKEL (reference sequence). The CDR3 DNA follows: TGTGCCAGCAGCCAAGAAGGGACTAGAGGTCCTGAGCAGTTCTTC. It codes for CASSQEGTRGPEQFF.

The chain is built from TRBV5-1 and TRBJ2-7; possible D gene TRBD1, 6 bases. In germline, CDR1 is SGHRS, CDR2 YFSETQ. Between the trimmed V and J ends, which lost 1 base and 3 bases, there was a span of 20 bases. The CDR3 contains 17 residues. In DNA, the CDR3 is TGCGCCAGCAGCTTGAGTACCCCGGGACACCTGTTCTACGAGCAGTACTTC. Translation gives CASSLSTPGHLFYEQYF.

The genes are TRBV3-1 (or the pseudogene TRBV3-2) and TRBJ2-3, with 8 bases that match TRBD2. The V segment lost 8 bases and the J segment 8 bases; nucleotides outside the gene matches: 9. This CDR3 region has 13 residues. Germline CDR1 is LGHDT and CDR2 is YNNKEL (reference sequence). This chain's CDR3 is CASQTGTSRTQYF. In nucleotides, the CDR3 is TGTGCCAGCCAGACCGGGACTAGTCGTACGCAGTATTTT.